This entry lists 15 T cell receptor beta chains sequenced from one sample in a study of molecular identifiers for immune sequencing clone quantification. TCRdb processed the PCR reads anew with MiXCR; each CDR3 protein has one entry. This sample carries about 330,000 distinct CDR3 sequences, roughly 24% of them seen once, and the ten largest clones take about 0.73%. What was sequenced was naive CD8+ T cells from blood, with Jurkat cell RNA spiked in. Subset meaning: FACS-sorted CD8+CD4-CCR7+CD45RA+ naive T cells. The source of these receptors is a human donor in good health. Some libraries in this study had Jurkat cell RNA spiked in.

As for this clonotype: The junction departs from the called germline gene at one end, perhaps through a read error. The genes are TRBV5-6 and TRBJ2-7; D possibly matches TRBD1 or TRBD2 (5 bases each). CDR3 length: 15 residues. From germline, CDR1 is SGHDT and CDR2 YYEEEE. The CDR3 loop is CAGSPTVGPTYEQYF. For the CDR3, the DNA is TGTGCCGGCAGCCCGACCGTGGGACCGACTTACGAGCAGTACTTC.

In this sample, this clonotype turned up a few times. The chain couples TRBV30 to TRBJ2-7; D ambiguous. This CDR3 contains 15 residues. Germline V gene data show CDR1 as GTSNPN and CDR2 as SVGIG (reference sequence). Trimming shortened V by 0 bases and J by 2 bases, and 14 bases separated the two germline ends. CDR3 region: CAWSVLTMYPYEQYF. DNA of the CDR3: TGTGCCTGGAGTGTTTTGACGATGTATCCCTACGAGCAGTACTTC.

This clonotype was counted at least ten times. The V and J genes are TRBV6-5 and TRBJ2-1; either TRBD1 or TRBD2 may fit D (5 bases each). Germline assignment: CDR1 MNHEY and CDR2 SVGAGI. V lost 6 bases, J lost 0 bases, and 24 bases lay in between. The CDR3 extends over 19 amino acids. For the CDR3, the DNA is TGTGCCAGCAGCCTAACCCACCCCCTGGGGGAGAGCTCCTACAATGAGCAGTTCTTC. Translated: CASSLTHPLGESSYNEQFF.

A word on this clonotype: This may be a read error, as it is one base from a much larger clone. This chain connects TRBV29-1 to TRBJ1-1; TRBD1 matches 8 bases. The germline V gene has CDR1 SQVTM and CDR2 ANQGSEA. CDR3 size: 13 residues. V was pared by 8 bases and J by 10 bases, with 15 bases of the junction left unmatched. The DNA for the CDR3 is TGCAGCACGATCCTCAGGGGGCAAGTTGGAGCTTTCTTT. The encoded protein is CSTILRGQVGAFF.

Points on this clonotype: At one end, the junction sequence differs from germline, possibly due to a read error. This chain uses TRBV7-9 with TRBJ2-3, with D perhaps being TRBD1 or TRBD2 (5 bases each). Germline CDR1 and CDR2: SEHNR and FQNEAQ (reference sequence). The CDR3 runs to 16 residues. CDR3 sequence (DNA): TGTGCCAGCAGCTCCGCCGGGACCCATAATACAGCTACGCAGTATTTT. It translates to CASSSAGTHNTATQYF.

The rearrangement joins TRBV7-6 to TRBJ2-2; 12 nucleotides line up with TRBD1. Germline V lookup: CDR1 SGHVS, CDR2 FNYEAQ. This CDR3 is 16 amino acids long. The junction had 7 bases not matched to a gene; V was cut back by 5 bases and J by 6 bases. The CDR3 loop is CASSLPGQGAPGELFF. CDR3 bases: TGTGCCAGCAGCCTTCCGGGACAGGGGGCACCCGGGGAGCTGTTTTTT.

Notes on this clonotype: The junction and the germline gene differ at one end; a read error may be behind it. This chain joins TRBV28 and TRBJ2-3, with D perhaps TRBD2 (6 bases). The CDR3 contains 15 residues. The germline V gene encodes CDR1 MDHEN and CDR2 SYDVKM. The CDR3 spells CASSLASVFTDKQYF. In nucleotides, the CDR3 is TGTGCCAGCAGTTTAGCTAGCGTATTCACAGATAAGCAGTATTTT.

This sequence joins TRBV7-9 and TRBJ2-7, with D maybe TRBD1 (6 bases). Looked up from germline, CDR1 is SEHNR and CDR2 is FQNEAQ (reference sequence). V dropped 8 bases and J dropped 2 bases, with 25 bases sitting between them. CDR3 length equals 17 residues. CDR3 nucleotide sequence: TGTGCCAGCGGCCAAAGCCAGGACAGTGCACTCACCTACGAGCAGTACTTC. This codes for CASGQSQDSALTYEQYF.

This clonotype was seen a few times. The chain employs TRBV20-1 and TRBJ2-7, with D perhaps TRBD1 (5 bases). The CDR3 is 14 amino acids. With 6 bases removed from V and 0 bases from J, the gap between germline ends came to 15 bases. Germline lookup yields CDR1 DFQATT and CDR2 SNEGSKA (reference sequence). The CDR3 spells CSAEGALSSYEQYF. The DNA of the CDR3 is TGCAGTGCCGAAGGGGCCCTGAGCTCCTACGAGCAGTACTTC.

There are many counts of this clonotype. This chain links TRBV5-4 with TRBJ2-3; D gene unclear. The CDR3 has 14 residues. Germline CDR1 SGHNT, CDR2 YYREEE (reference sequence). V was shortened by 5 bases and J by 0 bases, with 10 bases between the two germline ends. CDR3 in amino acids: CASSRTGSTDTQYF. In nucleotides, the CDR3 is TGTGCCAGCAGTAGGACCGGGAGCACAGATACGCAGTATTTT.

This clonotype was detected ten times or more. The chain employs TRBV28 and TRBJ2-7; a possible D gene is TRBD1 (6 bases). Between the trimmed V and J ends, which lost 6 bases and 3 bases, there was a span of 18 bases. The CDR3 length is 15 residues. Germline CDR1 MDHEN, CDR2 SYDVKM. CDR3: CASSQPRQVFYEQYF. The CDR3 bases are TGTGCCAGCAGCCAACCCCGACAGGTTTTCTACGAGCAGTACTTC. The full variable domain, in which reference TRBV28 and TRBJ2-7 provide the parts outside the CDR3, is DVKVTQSSRYLVKRTGEKVFLECVQDMDHENMFWYRQDPGLGLRLIYFSYDVKMKEKGDIPEGYSVSREKKERFSLILESASTNQTSMYLCASSQPRQVFYEQYFGPGTRLTVT.

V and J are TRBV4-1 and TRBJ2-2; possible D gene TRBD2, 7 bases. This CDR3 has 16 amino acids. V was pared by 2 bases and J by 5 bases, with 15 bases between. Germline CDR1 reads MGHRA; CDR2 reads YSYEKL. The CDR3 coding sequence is TGCGCCAGCAGCCAATCCGCACGGGGGGCAACCGGGGAGCTGTTTTTT. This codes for CASSQSARGATGELFF.

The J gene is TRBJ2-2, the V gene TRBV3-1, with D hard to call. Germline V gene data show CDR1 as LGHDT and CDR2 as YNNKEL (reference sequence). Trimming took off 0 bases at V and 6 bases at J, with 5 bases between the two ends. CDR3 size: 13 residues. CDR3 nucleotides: TGTGCCAGCAGCCAAGATCCCCCCGGGGAGCTGTTTTTT. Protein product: CASSQDPPGELFF.

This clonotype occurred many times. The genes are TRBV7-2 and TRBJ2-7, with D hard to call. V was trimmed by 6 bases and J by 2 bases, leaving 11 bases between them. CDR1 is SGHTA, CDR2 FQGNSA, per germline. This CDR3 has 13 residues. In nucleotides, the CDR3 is TGTGCCAGCAGTCCCGGCCCCACCTACGAGCAGTACTTC. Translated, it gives CASSPGPTYEQYF.

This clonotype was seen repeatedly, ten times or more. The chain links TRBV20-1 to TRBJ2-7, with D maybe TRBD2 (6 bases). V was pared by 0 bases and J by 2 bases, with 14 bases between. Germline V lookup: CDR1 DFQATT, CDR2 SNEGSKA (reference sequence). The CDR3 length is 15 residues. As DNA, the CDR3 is TGCAGTGCTAGAGATCTATGGGACTCCGCCTACGAGCAGTACTTC. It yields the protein CSARDLWDSAYEQYF.